The present entry profiles one TCR beta chain with its context. Germline V gives CDR1 MDHEN, CDR2 SYDVKM. Trimming removed 4 bases at V and 4 bases at J, with 11 bases between. The CDR3 loop spans 15 amino acids. This record comes from a study of blood T cell repertoires in COVID-19. The wider study: T cells, B-cell-depleted T cells, or PBMCs supplied cDNA or gDNA.

Under the authors' procedure: Nucleated cell number was recorded as an estimate derived from reference gene primer amplification. Sequencing was performed with immunoSEQ multiplex PCR; in TCRdb, only in-frame clones are kept and a portion is missing. Clonal size and the V and J genes are those of that table, whereas D and trimming came from the DNA. The repertoire holds roughly 200,000 clones, with approximately 83% as singletons. The chain is built from TRBV28 and TRBJ2-6; tentative D call: TRBD2 (5 bases). The source is a man aged 60 to 75 with acute or convalescent COVID-19. The sequenced material came from peripheral blood. DNA of the CDR3: TGTGCCAGCAGTTCGAGAGGGCCCGGGGCCAACGTCCTGACTTTC. It yields the protein CASSSRGPGANVLTF.